This TCR beta chain originates from a study of STAT3 mutations in large granular lymphocyte leukemia (dated by TCRdb to about 2019). For the wider study: In roughly half of the longitudinally sequenced T-LGLL patients, canonical activating STAT3 mutations were detected. On average, sequencing was done at approximately 4.2 time points per patient, with the number of samplings ranging from 2 to 8. Over half of the T-LGLL patients were given one or more immunosuppressive therapy regimens, and approximately 42% of those treated had a hematologic response. A couple of patients with natural killer LGL leukemia were also sequenced longitudinally as controls within the study. From an initial cohort of hundreds of LGL patients, 15 to 20 representative T-LGLL cases were chosen for longitudinal sequencing of TCRbeta and STAT3. Serial deep sequencing of TCRbeta CDR3 and STAT3 was performed in patients with T-cell large granular lymphocyte leukemia to reconstruct clonal hierarchy and dynamics.

This clone was detected only once. Its antigen remains unidentified. No per-base quality is available; no much larger clone lies one base away. The same DNA, extracted from blood mononuclear cells, served for both TCR sequencing and STAT3 sequencing. TCRbeta libraries were sequenced on an Illumina MiSeq, averaging approximately 44,000 productive templates per sample. Multiplex PCR amplification was used to generate TCRbeta CDR3 libraries with the immunoSEQ assay. From the authors' description of their analysis: Repertoire diversity was calculated as previously defined, and values close to 0 indicated extremely monoclonal samples. The table comes from immuneACCESS by way of TCRdb, which keeps in-frame sequences with V and J called. Part of the clones is missing from these tables; in studies checked, under half for an unresolved V gene and the rest for unknown reasons. Clonal size and the V and J genes are those of that table, whereas D and trimming came from the DNA. This sample holds more than 9,500 clones; about 85% were observed only once. The ten largest clones capture 86% of the sample.

The germline V gene encodes CDR1 LNHNV and CDR2 YYDKDF (reference sequence). V loses 4 bases, J loses 7 bases, and the germline ends lie 10 bases apart. The CDR3 holds 13 amino acids from the cysteine to the phenylalanine. Left in the record is the CDR3 DNA by itself, 39 bases read in frame from the first base. What the work shows at the level of the full study, not this receptor alone: Because no samples were available when a clone first appeared, clonal expansion had to be inferred from samplings taken at other points. At least one immunodominant TCRbeta clonotype was identified in every T-LGLL patient, and multiple immunodominant subclonotypes were identified in about half of the T-LGLL patients. The linking of therapy response to changes in TCR clonal burden was complicated by variable intervals between samplings and differing treatment regimens. Persisting codominant clonotypes in some patients meant a small but highly pathogenic clone may have been missed. TCR clonotype switching after therapy was observed in 6 of 18 patients, and all newly emerging clones were found to be STAT3 wild type. Several patients had a dominant TCR clone burden greater than the STAT3 mutant burden, which suggests that the STAT3 mutation arose secondarily within a clone that had already expanded.

The specimen was peripheral blood mononuclear cells. The rearrangement joined TRBV15 to TRBJ1-4, with an unclear D gene assignment. The sequence was obtained from a man older than 75 with T-cell large granular lymphocyte leukemia. Some clones in this sample may be carry-over from other donors' samples. The age is the age at diagnosis. In nucleotides, the sequence is TGTGCCACCAGCAAGTTAAAGGGTGAAAAACTGTTTTTT. Translated, this is CATSKLKGEKLFF.